A selection of T cell receptor beta chains follows, all from one sample in a study of blood T cells in healthy people across ages. TCRdb re-analysed the 5' RACE reads in MiXCR, keeping a single row per CDR3 protein. The repertoire holds 550,000 to 750,000 distinct CDR3 sequences, with around 21% as singletons. The sample was blood. The source of these receptors is a man in his sixties or seventies in good health. The conserved cysteine and the conserved F or W are not part of the CDR3 here. Fields, in order: J gene, V gene, clone size, CDR3 protein. Only part of the rows carry a size: once, few, many, or a class if the clone is expanded.

J gene: TRBJ2-1
V gene: TRBV14
clone size: many
CDR3 protein: ASSQLLAGGTGEQF

J gene: TRBJ2-1
V gene: TRBV25-1
clone size: NA
CDR3 protein: ASSDSAQVQF

J gene: TRBJ2-7
V gene: TRBV5-1
clone size: few
CDR3 protein: ASSPSYWEKRMGEQY

J gene: TRBJ1-5
V gene: TRBV20-1
clone size: NA
CDR3 protein: SARALPGWDQPQH

J gene: TRBJ2-2
V gene: TRBV21-1
clone size: NA
CDR3 protein: ASSKVGSNTGELF

J gene: TRBJ2-2
V gene: TRBV12-3/TRBV12-4
clone size: few
CDR3 protein: ASSFTGTGELF

J gene: TRBJ1-1
V gene: TRBV28
clone size: many
CDR3 protein: ASSRGPNTEAF

J gene: TRBJ2-3
V gene: TRBV6-2/TRBV6-3
clone size: NA
CDR3 protein: ASSYRAATDTQY

J gene: TRBJ2-7
V gene: TRBV30
clone size: NA
CDR3 protein: AWSFGGVYEQY

J gene: TRBJ2-5
V gene: TRBV20-1
clone size: few
CDR3 protein: SARDRQNQETQY

J gene: TRBJ2-6
V gene: TRBV3-1
clone size: NA
CDR3 protein: ASSQDFGGASGANVLT

J gene: TRBJ2-1
V gene: TRBV7-9
clone size: NA
CDR3 protein: ASLTSGGRSYNEQF

J gene: TRBJ2-2
V gene: TRBV7-6
clone size: many
CDR3 protein: ASSIFGGEDTGELF

J gene: TRBJ2-2
V gene: TRBV6-2/TRBV6-3
clone size: few
CDR3 protein: ASSTPSPRGELF

J gene: TRBJ1-1
V gene: TRBV19
clone size: NA
CDR3 protein: ASSILGIAF

J gene: TRBJ2-3
V gene: TRBV28
clone size: NA
CDR3 protein: ASSLGARGTQY

J gene: TRBJ2-7
V gene: TRBV20-1
clone size: NA
CDR3 protein: SARAGTSGSGEQY

J gene: TRBJ2-7
V gene: TRBV10-2
clone size: few
CDR3 protein: ASSRPGTGAYEQY

J gene: TRBJ2-3
V gene: TRBV20-1
clone size: NA
CDR3 protein: SAFPGQGLDTQY

J gene: TRBJ2-7
V gene: TRBV10-3
clone size: few
CDR3 protein: ATMRYQTGTSGYEQY

J gene: TRBJ2-5
V gene: TRBV28
clone size: NA
CDR3 protein: ASINPRDYIETQY

J gene: TRBJ1-2
V gene: TRBV12-3/TRBV12-4
clone size: NA
CDR3 protein: ASPRVST

J gene: TRBJ2-7
V gene: TRBV30
clone size: many
CDR3 protein: AWSPLTGGEQY

J gene: TRBJ2-7
V gene: TRBV6-1
clone size: few
CDR3 protein: ASSEVTGQIGEQY

J gene: TRBJ1-1
V gene: TRBV3-1
clone size: few
CDR3 protein: ASSQVPGMNTEAF

J gene: TRBJ1-3
V gene: TRBV14
clone size: few
CDR3 protein: ASSQNSGNTIY

J gene: TRBJ1-2
V gene: TRBV4-3
clone size: few
CDR3 protein: ASSNSVRGEGYGYT

J gene: TRBJ2-3
V gene: TRBV24-1
clone size: NA
CDR3 protein: ATSDGSNYTQY

J gene: TRBJ2-1
V gene: TRBV4-1
clone size: NA
CDR3 protein: ASSQPFEWSYNEQF

J gene: TRBJ2-3
V gene: TRBV29-1
clone size: NA
CDR3 protein: SVVAGGSLEQY

J gene: TRBJ2-3
V gene: TRBV20-1
clone size: NA
CDR3 protein: SARDPSGMGDTQY

J gene: TRBJ2-3
V gene: TRBV7-8
clone size: few
CDR3 protein: ASSWVTSDHTDTQY

J gene: TRBJ2-5
V gene: TRBV7-6
clone size: few
CDR3 protein: ASSLGHAELKETQY

J gene: TRBJ1-5
V gene: TRBV20-1
clone size: few
CDR3 protein: SASRGQVNQPQH

J gene: TRBJ2-5
V gene: TRBV13
clone size: once
CDR3 protein: ASSTGLAGERETQY

J gene: TRBJ2-2
V gene: TRBV29-1
clone size: NA
CDR3 protein: SVEFPGREDTGELF